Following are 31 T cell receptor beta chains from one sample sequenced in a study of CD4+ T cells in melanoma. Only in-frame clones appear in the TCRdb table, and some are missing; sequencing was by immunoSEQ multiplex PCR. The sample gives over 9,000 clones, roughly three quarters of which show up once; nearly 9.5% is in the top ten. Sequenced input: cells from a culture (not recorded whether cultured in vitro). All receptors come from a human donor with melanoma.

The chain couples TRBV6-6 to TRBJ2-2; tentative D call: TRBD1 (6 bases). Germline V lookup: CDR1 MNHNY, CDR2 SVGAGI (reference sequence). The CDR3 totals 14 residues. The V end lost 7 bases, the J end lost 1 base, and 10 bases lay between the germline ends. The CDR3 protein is CASKLQGNTGELFF. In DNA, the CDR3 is TGTGCCAGCAAGCTACAGGGGAACACCGGGGAGCTGTTTTTT.

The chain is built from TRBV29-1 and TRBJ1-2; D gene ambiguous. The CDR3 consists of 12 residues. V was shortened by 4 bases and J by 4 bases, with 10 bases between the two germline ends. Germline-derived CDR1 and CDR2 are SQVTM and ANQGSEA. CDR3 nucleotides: TGCAGCGTTGTCGTCGAGGGCTATGGCTACACCTTC. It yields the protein CSVVVEGYGYTF.

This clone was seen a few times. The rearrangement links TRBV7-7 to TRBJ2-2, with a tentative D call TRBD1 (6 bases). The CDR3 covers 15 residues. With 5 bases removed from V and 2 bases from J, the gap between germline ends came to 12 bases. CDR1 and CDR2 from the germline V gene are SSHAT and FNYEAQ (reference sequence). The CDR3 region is CASSPRGYNTGELFF. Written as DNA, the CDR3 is TGTGCCAGCAGCCCCAGGGGCTATAACACCGGGGAGCTGTTTTTT. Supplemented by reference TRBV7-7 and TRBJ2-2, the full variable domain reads GAGVSQSPRYKVTKRGQDVTLRCDPISSHATLYWYQQALGQGPEFLTYFNYEAQPDKSGLPSDRFSAERPEGSISTLTIQRTEQRDSAMYRCASSPRGYNTGELFFGEGSRLTVL.

In nucleotides, the CDR3 is TGCGCCAGCAGCTTGTCCGGACAGGGGAACGAAAAACTGTTTTTT. Amino acid sequence: CASSLSGQGNEKLFF. The J gene is TRBJ1-4, the V gene TRBV5-1, with 9 bases lining up with TRBD1. Germline V gene sequence: CDR1 SGHRS, CDR2 YFSETQ. The V gene end was trimmed by 1 base and the J gene end by 8 bases; junction bases not matched to a gene: 6. This CDR3 contains 15 residues. The complete variable domain, with remaining parts taken from reference TRBV5-1 and TRBJ1-4, reads KAGVTQTPRYLIKTRGQQVTLSCSPISGHRSVSWYQQTPGQGLQFLFEYFSETQRNKGNFPGRFSGRQFSNSRSEMNVSTLELGDSALYLCASSLSGQGNEKLFFGSGTQLSVL.

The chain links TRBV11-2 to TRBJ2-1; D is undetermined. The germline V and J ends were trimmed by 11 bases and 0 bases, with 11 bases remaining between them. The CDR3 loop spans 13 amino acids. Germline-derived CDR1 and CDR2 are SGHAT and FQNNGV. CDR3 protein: CAASYTSYNEQFF. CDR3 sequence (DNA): TGTGCCGCATCGTACACCTCCTACAATGAGCAGTTCTTC.

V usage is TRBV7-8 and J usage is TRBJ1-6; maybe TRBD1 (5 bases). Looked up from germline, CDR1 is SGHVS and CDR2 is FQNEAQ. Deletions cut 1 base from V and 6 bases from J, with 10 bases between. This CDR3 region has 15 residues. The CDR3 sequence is CASSLGGARNSPLHF. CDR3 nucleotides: TGTGCCAGCAGCTTAGGGGGCGCCCGTAATTCACCCCTCCACTTT.

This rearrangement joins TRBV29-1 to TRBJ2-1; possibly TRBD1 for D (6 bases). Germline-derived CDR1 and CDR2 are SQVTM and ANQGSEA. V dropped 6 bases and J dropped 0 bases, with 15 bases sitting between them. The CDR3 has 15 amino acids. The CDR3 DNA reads TGCAGCGTCAAAAACAGGGCCGCCTCCTACAATGAGCAGTTCTTC. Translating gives CSVKNRAASYNEQFF.

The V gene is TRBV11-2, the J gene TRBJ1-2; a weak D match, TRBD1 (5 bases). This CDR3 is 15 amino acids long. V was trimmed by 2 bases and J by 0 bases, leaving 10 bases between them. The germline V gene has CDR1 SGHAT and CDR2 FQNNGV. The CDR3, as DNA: TGTGCCAGCAGCTTATCGAGGGGCCCTAACTATGGCTACACCTTC. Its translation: CASSLSRGPNYGYTF. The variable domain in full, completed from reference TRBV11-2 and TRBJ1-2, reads EAGVAQSPRYKIIEKRQSVAFWCNPISGHATLYWYQQILGQGPKLLIQFQNNGVVDDSQLPKDRFSAERLKGVDSTLKIQPAKLEDSAVYLCASSLSRGPNYGYTFGSGTRLTVV.

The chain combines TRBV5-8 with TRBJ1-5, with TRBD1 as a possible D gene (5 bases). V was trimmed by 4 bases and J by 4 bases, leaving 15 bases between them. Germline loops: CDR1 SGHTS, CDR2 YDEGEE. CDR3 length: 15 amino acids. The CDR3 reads CASSHVGVVNQPQHF. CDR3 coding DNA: TGTGCCAGCAGCCATGTAGGGGTGGTGAATCAGCCCCAGCATTTT.

The CDR3 region is CASSPTGHGNTIYF. CDR3 nucleotide sequence: TGTGCCAGCAGCCCCACAGGGCATGGAAACACCATATATTTT. The chain recombines TRBV9 with TRBJ1-3, with a tentative D call TRBD1 (6 bases). This CDR3 has 14 residues. Trimming removed 4 bases from V and 3 bases from J, with 11 bases in between. Germline CDR1 and CDR2: SGDLS and YYNGEE.

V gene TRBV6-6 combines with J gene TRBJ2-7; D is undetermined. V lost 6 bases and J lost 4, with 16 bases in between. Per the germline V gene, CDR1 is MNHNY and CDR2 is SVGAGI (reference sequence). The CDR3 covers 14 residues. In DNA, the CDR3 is TGTGCCAGCAGCCCGTCGCTATGGGGATACGAGCAGTACTTC. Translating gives CASSPSLWGYEQYF.

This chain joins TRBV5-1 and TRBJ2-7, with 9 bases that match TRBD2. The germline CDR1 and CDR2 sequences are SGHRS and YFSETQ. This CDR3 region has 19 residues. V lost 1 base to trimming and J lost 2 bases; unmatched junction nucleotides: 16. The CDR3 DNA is TGCGCCAGCAGCTTGTCCCAGACTAGCGGTACAATGGGGACCTACGAGCAGTACTTC. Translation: CASSLSQTSGTMGTYEQYF.

The CDR3 sequence: CASSSLDHNEQFF. CDR3 coding DNA: TGTGCCAGCAGCTCCCTAGATCACAATGAGCAGTTCTTC. The chain uses TRBV11-2 and TRBJ2-1; D gene uncertain. Trimming took 4 bases from V and 5 from J, leaving 9 bases between them. Germline V gives CDR1 SGHAT, CDR2 FQNNGV. The CDR3 spans 13 residues.

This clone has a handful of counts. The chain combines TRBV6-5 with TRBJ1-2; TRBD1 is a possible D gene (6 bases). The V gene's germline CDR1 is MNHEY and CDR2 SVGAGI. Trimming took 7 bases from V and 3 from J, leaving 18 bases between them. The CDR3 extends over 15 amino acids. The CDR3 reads CASKETGTYDYGYTF. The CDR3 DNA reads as TGTGCCAGCAAAGAAACCGGGACATACGACTATGGCTACACCTTC.

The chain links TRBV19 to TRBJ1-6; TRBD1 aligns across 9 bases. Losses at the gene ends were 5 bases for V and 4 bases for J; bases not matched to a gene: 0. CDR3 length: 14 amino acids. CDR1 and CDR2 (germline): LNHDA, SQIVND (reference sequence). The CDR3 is CASSGQGYNSPLHF. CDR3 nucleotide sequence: TGTGCCAGTAGTGGACAGGGGTATAATTCACCCCTCCACTTT.

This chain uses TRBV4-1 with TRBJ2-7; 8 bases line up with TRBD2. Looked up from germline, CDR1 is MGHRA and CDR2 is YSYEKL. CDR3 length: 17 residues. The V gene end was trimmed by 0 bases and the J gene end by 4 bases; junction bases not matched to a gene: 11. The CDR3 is CASSQDSGAASSYEQYF. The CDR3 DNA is TGCGCCAGCAGCCAAGATAGCGGGGCGGCTTCTTCTTACGAGCAGTACTTC.

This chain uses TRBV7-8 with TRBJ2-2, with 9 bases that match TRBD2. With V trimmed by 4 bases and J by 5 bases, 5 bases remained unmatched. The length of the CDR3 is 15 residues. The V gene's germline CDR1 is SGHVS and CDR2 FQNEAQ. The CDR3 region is CASSSRGGGTGELFF. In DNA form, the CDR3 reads TGTGCCAGCAGCTCCCGCGGGGGGGGGACCGGGGAGCTGTTTTTT.

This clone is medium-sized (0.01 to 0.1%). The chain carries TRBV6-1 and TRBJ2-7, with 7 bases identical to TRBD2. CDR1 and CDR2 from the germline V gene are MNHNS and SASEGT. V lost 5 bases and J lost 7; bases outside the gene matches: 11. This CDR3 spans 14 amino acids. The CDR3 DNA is TGTGCCAGCAGTAGGCGGGGCGGGGAGGGAGAGCAGTACTTC. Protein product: CASSRRGGEGEQYF.

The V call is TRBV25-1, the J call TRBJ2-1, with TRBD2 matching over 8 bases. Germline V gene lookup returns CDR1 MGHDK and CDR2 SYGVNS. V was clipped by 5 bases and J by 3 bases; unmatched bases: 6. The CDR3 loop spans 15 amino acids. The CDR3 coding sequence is TGTGCCAGCAGTAGAGGCGCGGGGGGCTACAATGAGCAGTTCTTC. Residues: CASSRGAGGYNEQFF.

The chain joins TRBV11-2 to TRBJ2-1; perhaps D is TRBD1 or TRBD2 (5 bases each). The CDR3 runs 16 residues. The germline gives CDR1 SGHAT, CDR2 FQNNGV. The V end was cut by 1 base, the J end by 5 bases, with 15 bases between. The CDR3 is CASSLGREYGDNEQFF. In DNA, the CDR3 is TGTGCCAGCAGCTTAGGCAGGGAGTATGGGGACAATGAGCAGTTCTTC.

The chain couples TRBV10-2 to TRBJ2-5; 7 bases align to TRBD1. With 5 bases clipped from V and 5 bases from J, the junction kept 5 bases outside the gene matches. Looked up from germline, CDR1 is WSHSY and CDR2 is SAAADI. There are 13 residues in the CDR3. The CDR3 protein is CASSSTGLETQYF. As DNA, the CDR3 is TGCGCCAGCAGTTCGACAGGGCTTGAGACCCAGTACTTC.

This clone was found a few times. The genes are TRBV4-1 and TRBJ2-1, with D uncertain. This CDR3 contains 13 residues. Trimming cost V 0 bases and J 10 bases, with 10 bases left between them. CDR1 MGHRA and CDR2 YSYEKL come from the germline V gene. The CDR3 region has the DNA TGCGCCAGCAGCCAAGAGGCCTACTTGGAGCAGTTCTTC. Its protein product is CASSQEAYLEQFF.

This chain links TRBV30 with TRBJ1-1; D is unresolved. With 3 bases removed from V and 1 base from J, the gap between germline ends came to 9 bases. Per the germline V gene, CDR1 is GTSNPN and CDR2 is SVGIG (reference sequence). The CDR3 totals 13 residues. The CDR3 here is CAWSARTNTEAFF. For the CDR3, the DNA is TGTGCCTGGAGCGCCCGGACGAACACTGAAGCTTTCTTT.

CDR3: CASSDTGTGSDTQYF. In nucleotides, the CDR3 is TGTGCCAGCAGTGACACGGGGACAGGGTCAGATACGCAGTATTTT. V gene TRBV6-4 combines with J gene TRBJ2-3; 9 nucleotides match TRBD1. The V and J ends lost 2 bases and 4 bases, in that order; junction bases with no gene match: 4. Germline CDR1 and CDR2: MRHNA and SNTAGT. CDR3 size: 15 residues.

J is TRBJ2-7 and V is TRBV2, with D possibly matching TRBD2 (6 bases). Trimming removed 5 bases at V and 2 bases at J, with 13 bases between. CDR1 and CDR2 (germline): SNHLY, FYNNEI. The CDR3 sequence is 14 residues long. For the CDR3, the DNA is TGTGCCAGCAGTCGACAACTAGCTACCTACGAGCAGTACTTC. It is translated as CASSRQLATYEQYF. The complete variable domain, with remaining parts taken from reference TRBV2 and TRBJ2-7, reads EPEVTQTPSHQVTQMGQEVILRCVPISNHLYFYWYRQILGQKVEFLVSFYNNEISEKSEIFDDQFSVERPDGSNFTLKIRSTKLEDSAMYFCASSRQLATYEQYFGPGTRLTVT.

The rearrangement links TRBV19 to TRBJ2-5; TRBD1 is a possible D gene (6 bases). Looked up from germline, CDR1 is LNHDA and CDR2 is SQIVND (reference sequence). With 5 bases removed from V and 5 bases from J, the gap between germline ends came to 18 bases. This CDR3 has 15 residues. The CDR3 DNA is TGTGCCAGTAGTCAAACATCTGGGGGCCGGGAGACCCAGTACTTC. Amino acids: CASSQTSGGRETQYF.

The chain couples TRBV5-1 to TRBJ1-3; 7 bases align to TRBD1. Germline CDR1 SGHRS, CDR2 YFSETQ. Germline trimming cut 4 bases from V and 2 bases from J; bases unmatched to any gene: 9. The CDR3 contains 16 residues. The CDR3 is CASSGTGDQPGNTIYF. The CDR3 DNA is TGCGCCAGCAGCGGAACAGGGGACCAGCCTGGAAACACCATATATTTT. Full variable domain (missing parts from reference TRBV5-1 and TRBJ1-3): KAGVTQTPRYLIKTRGQQVTLSCSPISGHRSVSWYQQTPGQGLQFLFEYFSETQRNKGNFPGRFSGRQFSNSRSEMNVSTLELGDSALYLCASSGTGDQPGNTIYFGEGSWLTVV.

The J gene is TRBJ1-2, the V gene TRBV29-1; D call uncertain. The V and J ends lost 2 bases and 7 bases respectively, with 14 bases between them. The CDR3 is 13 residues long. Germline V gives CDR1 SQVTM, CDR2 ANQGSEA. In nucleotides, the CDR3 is TGCAGCGTTGAAAAAACGGGAGAGGTTGGCTACACCTTC. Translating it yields CSVEKTGEVGYTF.

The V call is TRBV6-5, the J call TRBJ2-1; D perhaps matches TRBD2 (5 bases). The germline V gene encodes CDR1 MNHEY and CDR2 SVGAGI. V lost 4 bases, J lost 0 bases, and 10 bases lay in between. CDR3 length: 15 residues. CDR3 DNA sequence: TGTGCCAGCAGTTCGGGGAGAAGCTCCTACAATGAGCAGTTCTTC. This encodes CASSSGRSSYNEQFF.

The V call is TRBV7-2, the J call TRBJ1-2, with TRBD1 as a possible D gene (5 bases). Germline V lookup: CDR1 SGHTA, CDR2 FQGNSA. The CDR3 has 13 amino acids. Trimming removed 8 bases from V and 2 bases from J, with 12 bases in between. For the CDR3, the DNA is TGTGCCAGCGGACCGCAGGGAAACTATGGCTACACCTTC. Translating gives CASGPQGNYGYTF.

The CDR3 DNA is TGTGCCAGCAGACTGAGCCTAGCGGCAACAGATACGCAGTATTTT. It codes for CASRLSLAATDTQYF. The chain uses TRBV5-4 and TRBJ2-3, with 7 bases lining up with TRBD2. Germline lookup yields CDR1 SGHNT and CDR2 YYREEE (reference sequence). There are 15 residues in the CDR3. J was trimmed by 3 bases and V by 5 bases; bases with no gene match: 9.